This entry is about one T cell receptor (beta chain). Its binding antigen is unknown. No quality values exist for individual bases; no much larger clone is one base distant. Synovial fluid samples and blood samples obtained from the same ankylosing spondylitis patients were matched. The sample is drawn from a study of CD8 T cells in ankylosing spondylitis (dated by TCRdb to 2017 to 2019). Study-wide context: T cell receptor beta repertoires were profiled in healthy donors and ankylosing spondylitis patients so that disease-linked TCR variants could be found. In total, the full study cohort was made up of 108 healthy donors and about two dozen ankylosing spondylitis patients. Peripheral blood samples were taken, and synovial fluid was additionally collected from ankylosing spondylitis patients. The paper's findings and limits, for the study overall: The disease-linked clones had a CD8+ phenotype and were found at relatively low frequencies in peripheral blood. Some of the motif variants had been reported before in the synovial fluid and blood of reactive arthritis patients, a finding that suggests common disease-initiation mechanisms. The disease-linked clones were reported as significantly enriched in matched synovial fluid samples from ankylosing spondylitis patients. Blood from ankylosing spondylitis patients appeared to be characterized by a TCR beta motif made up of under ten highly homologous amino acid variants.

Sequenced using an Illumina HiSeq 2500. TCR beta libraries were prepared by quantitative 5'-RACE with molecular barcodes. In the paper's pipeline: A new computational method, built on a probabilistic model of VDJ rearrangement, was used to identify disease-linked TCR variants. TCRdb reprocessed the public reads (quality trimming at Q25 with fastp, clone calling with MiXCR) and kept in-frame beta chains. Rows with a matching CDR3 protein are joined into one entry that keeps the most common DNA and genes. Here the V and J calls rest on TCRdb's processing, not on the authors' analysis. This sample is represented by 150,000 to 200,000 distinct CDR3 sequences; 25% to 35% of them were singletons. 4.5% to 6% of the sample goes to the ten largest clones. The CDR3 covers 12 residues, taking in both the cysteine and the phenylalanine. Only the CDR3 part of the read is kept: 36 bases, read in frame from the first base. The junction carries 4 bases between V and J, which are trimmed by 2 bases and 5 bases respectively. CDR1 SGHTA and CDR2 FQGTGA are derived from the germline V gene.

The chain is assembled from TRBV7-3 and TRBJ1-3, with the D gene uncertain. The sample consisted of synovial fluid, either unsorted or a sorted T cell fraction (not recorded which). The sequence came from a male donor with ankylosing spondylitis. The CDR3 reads CASSLWRNTIYF. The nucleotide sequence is TGTGCCAGCAGCTTATGGAGAAACACCATATATTTT.